This TCR beta chain was found in a study of radiotherapy plus CTLA-4 blockade in lung cancer (dated by TCRdb to between 2017 and 2018). Background on the whole study: Objective responses were observed in 18% of enrolled patients, and disease control was achieved in approximately 29%.

The library came from the immunoSEQ multiplex PCR assay. The immuneACCESS repertoire file appears here via TCRdb, limited to in-frame rearrangements. These files lack a portion of the clones; in checked studies, under half of the deficit traces to unresolved V genes, and the cause of the others is not known. For this sample the table gives tens of thousands of clones, of which about 88% were detected only once. The ten largest account for around 15% of the sample. In this study, focal radiation therapy paired with CTLA-4 blockade (ipilimumab) was tested in patients who had chemo-refractory metastatic non-small-cell lung cancer. On this clone itself: Its cognate antigen has yet to be identified. Base qualities are not recorded, but no much larger clone differs from it by a single base.

General findings and caveats noted by the study authors: Early dynamic changes in blood T cell clones, together with increased serum interferon-beta after radiation, were reported as the strongest predictors of response. After treatment with radiotherapy and ipilimumab, TCR clones that came from tumors expanded in the peripheral blood.

Source: peripheral blood, taken from a patient treated with radiotherapy plus ipilimumab. The sequence came from a human donor with non-small cell lung cancer that progressed on radiotherapy plus ipilimumab.

CDR3 sequence: CASNKRGFVYEQFF. Here is the DNA: TGTGCCAGCAATAAGCGGGGCTTTGTCTATGAGCAGTTCTTC. The V and J genes are TRBV11-2 and TRBJ2-1; 7 bases in the junction line up with TRBD2. The CDR3 runs 14 amino acids, cysteine and phenylalanine included. The retained sequence is limited to the CDR3, 42 bases, with the frame set at the first base. The germline V gene yields SGHAT for CDR1 and FQNNGV for CDR2. V is cut back by 7 bases and J by 8 bases, with 11 bases in the junction unmatched.